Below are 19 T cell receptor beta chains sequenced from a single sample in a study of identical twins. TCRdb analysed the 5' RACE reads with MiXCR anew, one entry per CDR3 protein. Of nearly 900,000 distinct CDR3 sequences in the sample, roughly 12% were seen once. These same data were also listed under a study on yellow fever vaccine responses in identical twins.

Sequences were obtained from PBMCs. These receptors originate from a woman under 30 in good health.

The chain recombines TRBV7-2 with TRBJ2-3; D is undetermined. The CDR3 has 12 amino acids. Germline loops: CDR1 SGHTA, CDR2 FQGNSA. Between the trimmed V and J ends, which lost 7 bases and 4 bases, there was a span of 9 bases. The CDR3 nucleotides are TGTGCCAGCACTCTCCCCCCAGATACGCAGTATTTT. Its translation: CASTLPPDTQYF.

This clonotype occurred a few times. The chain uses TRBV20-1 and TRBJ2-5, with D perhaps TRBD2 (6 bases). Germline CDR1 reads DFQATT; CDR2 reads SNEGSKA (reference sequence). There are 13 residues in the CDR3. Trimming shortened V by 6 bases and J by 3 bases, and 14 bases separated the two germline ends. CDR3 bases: TGCAGTGCAAGACGCCCGGGGGAAGAGACCCAGTACTTC. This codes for CSARRPGEETQYF.

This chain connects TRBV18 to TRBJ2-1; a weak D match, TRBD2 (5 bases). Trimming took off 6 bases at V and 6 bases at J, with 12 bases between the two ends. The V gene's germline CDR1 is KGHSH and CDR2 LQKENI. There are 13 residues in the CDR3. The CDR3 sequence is CASSTGAGNEQFF. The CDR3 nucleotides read TGTGCCAGCTCGACGGGTGCGGGCAATGAGCAGTTCTTC.

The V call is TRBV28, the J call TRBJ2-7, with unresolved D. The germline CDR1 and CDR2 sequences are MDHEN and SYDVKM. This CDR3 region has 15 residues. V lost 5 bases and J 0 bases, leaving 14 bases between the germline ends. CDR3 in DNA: TGTGCCAGCAGTGACAATGGGCCGCGCTCCTACGAGCAGTACTTC. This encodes CASSDNGPRSYEQYF. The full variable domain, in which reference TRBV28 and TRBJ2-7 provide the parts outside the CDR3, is DVKVTQSSRYLVKRTGEKVFLECVQDMDHENMFWYRQDPGLGLRLIYFSYDVKMKEKGDIPEGYSVSREKKERFSLILESASTNQTSMYLCASSDNGPRSYEQYFGPGTRLTVT.

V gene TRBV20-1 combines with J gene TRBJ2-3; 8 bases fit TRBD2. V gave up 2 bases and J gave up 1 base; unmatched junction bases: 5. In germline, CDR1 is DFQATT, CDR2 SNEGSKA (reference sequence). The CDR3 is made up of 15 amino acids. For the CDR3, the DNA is TGCAGTGCTAGAACTCTTAGCGGGGGCACAGATACGCAGTATTTT. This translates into CSARTLSGGTDTQYF.

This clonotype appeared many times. The chain's CDR3 is CASSEFGQGSYGYTF. The CDR3, as DNA: TGTGCCAGCAGTGAATTCGGCCAGGGGTCCTATGGCTACACCTTC. This chain links TRBV25-1 with TRBJ1-2, with D tentatively TRBD1 (6 bases). Germline assignment: CDR1 MGHDK and CDR2 SYGVNS. The CDR3 is 15 amino acids. V was shortened by 1 base and J by 4 bases, with 13 bases between the two germline ends.

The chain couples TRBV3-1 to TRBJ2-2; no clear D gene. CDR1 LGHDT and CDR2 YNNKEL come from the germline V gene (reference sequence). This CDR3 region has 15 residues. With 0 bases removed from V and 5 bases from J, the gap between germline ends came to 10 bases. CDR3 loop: CASSQDFLTTGELFF. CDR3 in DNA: TGTGCCAGCAGCCAAGACTTCCTCACGACCGGGGAGCTGTTTTTT. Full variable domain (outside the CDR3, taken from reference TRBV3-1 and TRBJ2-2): DTAVSQTPKYLVTQMGNDKSIKCEQNLGHDTMYWYKQDSKKFLKIMFSYNNKELIINETVPNRFSPKSPDKAHLNLHINSLELGDSAVYFCASSQDFLTTGELFFGEGSRLTVL.

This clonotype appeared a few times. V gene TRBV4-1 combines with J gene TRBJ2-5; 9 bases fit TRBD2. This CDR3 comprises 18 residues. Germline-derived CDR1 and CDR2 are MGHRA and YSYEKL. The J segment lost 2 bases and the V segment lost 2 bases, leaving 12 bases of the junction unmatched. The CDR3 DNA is TGCGCCAGCAGCCAAAAAATATCCATGGCGGGAGGGCAAGAGACCCAGTACTTC. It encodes CASSQKISMAGGQETQYF.

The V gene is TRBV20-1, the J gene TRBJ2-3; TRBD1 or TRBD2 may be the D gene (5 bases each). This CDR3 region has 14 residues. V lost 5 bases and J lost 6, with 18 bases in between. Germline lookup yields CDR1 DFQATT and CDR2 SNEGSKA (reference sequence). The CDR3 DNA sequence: TGCAGTGCTCTTTGGGTAGGGACCTTCGATACGCAGTATTTT. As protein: CSALWVGTFDTQYF.

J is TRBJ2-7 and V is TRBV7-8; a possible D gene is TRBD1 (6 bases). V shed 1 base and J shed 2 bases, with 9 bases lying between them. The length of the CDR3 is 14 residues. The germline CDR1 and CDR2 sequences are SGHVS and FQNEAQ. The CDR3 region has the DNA TGTGCCAGCAGCTTAGAGTCAGGGGCCTACGAGCAGTACTTC. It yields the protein CASSLESGAYEQYF.

Here the CDR3 reads CASKPGTSFDEQFF. CDR3 bases: TGTGCCAGCAAACCCGGGACTAGCTTCGATGAGCAGTTCTTC. J is TRBJ2-1 and V is TRBV12-3 or TRBV12-4; 9 bases map to TRBD2. V shed 7 bases and J 8 bases; nucleotides not matched to a gene: 9. This CDR3 is 14 amino acids long.

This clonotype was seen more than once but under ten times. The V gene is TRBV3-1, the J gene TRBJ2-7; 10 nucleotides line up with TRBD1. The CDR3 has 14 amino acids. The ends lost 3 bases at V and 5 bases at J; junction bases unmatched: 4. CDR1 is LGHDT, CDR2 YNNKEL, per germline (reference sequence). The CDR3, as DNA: TGTGCCAGCAGCCACGGGACAGGGGCGAACGAGCAGTACTTC. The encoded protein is CASSHGTGANEQYF.

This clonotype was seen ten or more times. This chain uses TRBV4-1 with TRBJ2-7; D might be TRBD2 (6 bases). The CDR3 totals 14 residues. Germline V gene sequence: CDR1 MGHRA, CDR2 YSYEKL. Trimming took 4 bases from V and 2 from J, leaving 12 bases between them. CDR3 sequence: CASSPGTVTYEQYF. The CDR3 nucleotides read TGCGCCAGCAGCCCCGGGACTGTAACCTACGAGCAGTACTTC.

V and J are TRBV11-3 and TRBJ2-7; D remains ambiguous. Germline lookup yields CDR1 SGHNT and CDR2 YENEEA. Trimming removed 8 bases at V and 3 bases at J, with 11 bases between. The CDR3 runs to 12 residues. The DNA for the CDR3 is TGTGCCAGCTCAGGCCAAAACTACGAGCAGTACTTC. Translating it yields CASSGQNYEQYF.

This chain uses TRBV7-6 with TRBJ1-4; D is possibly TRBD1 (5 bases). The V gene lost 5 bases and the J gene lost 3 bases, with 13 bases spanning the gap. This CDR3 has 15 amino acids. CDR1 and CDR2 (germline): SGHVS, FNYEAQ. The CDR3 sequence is CASSERGSANEKLFF. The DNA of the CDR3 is TGTGCCAGCAGCGAGAGGGGTTCGGCTAATGAAAAACTGTTTTTT.

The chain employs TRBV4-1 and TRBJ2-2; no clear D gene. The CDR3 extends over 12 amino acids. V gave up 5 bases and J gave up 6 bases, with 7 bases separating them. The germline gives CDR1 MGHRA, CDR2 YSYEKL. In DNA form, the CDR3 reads TGCGCCAGCAGCACTGTAGCCGGGGAGCTGTTTTTT. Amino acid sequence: CASSTVAGELFF.

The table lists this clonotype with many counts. The CDR3 DNA follows: TGCGCCAGCAGCCCGGACATCTCCTACAATGAGCAGTTCTTC. This translates into CASSPDISYNEQFF. The chain couples TRBV4-1 to TRBJ2-1, with D perhaps matching TRBD1 (5 bases). Trimming stripped 4 bases from V and 0 bases from J, with 7 bases between. The CDR3 totals 14 residues. Germline-derived CDR1 and CDR2 are MGHRA and YSYEKL.

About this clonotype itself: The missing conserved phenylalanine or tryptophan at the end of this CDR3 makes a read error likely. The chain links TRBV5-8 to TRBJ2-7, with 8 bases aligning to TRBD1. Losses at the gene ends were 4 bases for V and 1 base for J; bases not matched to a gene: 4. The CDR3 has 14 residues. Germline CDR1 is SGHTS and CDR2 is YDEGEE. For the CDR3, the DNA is TGTGCCAGCAGCCAGACAGGGGAGTCCTACGAGCAGTACGAC. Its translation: CASSQTGESYEQYD.

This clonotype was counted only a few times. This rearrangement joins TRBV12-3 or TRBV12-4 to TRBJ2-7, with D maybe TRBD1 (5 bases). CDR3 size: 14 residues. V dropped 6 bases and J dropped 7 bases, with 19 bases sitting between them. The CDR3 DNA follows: TGTGCCAGCAGCTCCACTGTTGACAGACAGGAGCAGTACTTC. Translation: CASSSTVDRQEQYF.